Listed below are T cell receptor beta chains from one sample, sequenced in a study of blood T cell repertoires in COVID-19. Measured with immunoSEQ multiplex PCR; TCRdb has only the in-frame clones, and not every one. The repertoire holds about 220,000 clones, with 82% as singletons. What was sequenced was PBMCs or T cells enriched from blood (not recorded which). The receptors were gathered from a woman aged 55-70 years who had recovered from COVID-19. CDR3s include the opening cysteine and the closing phenylalanine or tryptophan. The D gene is left open where the match is weak. Size is stated for part of the rows, as once, few or many counts, or as a class when the clone is expanded.

clone_size: many; d_call: -; v_call: TRBV10-1; j_call: TRBJ2-1; cdr3_nt: TGCGCCAGCAGTGTTAGTGTTAACGGTGAGCAGTTCTTC; cdr3_aa: CASSVSVNGEQFF
clone_size: -; d_call: TRBD1; v_call: TRBV10-3; j_call: TRBJ2-7; cdr3_nt: TGTGCCATCAGTGAGTCGAGGGCAGGGGGATCGGGCGAGCAGTACTTC; cdr3_aa: CAISESRAGGSGEQYF
clone_size: -; d_call: TRBD1; v_call: TRBV19; j_call: TRBJ1-5; cdr3_nt: TGTGCCAGCATCAGGGGGCCTTATAGCAATCAGCCCCAGCATTTT; cdr3_aa: CASIRGPYSNQPQHF
clone_size: -; d_call: -; v_call: TRBV24-1; j_call: TRBJ1-5; cdr3_nt: TGTGCCACCAGAGGGATTGCGGGGAGCAATCAGCCCCAGCATTTT; cdr3_aa: CATRGIAGSNQPQHF
clone_size: -; d_call: -; v_call: TRBV10-2; j_call: TRBJ1-1; cdr3_nt: TGCGCCAGCAGTGGGCCAGGTGTTTCTGAAGCTTTCTTT; cdr3_aa: CASSGPGVSEAFF
clone_size: -; d_call: TRBD1; v_call: TRBV7-2; j_call: TRBJ1-1; cdr3_nt: TGTGCCAGCAGCTTATCGACAGGGTCGGCTTTCTTT; cdr3_aa: CASSLSTGSAFF
clone_size: -; d_call: -; v_call: TRBV14; j_call: TRBJ1-5; cdr3_nt: TGTGCCAGCAGCCAAGAGAGACTTTATAGCAATCAGCCCCAGCATTTT; cdr3_aa: CASSQERLYSNQPQHF
clone_size: -; d_call: -; v_call: TRBV11-2; j_call: TRBJ1-6; cdr3_nt: TGTGCCAGCAGCTTAGAAGCGGGCAGTTCACCCCTCCACTTT; cdr3_aa: CASSLEAGSSPLHF
clone_size: -; d_call: TRBD1; v_call: TRBV5-1; j_call: TRBJ2-2; cdr3_nt: TGCGCCAGCAGCTGGACAGGTGGGGACACCGGGGAGCTGTTTTTT; cdr3_aa: CASSWTGGDTGELFF
clone_size: -; d_call: -; v_call: TRBV6-5; j_call: TRBJ1-4; cdr3_nt: TGTGCCAGCAGTTACTCGCCCAATAGTGCGAATGAAAAACTGTTTTTT; cdr3_aa: CASSYSPNSANEKLFF
clone_size: -; d_call: -; v_call: TRBV9; j_call: TRBJ1-6; cdr3_nt: TGTGCCAGCAGCAATACAGGAGACTCTAATTCACCCCTCCACTTT; cdr3_aa: CASSNTGDSNSPLHF
clone_size: -; d_call: TRBD2; v_call: TRBV7-8; j_call: TRBJ2-3; cdr3_nt: TGTGCCAGCAGCTTAGATCTAGCGGGAGGTATAGATACGCAGTATTTT; cdr3_aa: CASSLDLAGGIDTQYF
clone_size: few; d_call: -; v_call: TRBV6-1; j_call: TRBJ1-4; cdr3_nt: TGTGCCAGCAGTGAGAGAGCAGGAGGGGCTAATGAAAAACTGTTTTTT; cdr3_aa: CASSERAGGANEKLFF
clone_size: once; d_call: TRBD2; v_call: TRBV24-1; j_call: TRBJ2-2; cdr3_nt: TGTGCCACCAGTGATAGGACTAGCGGGGGCACCGGGGAGCTGTTTTTT; cdr3_aa: CATSDRTSGGTGELFF
clone_size: -; d_call: -; v_call: TRBV28; j_call: TRBJ1-6; cdr3_nt: TGTGCCAGCAGGTCTACAGGGTTCGCCTATAATTCACCCCTCCACTTT; cdr3_aa: CASRSTGFAYNSPLHF
clone_size: -; d_call: TRBD1; v_call: TRBV6-4; j_call: TRBJ2-1; cdr3_nt: TGTGCCAGCAGCGAGATCGGAGGGACAGGGTCGTCCTACAATGAGCAGTTCTTC; cdr3_aa: CASSEIGGTGSSYNEQFF
clone_size: -; d_call: -; v_call: TRBV4-1; j_call: TRBJ2-5; cdr3_nt: TGCGCCAGCAGTCGACAGCCGGGAGAGACCCAGTACTTC; cdr3_aa: CASSRQPGETQYF
clone_size: -; d_call: -; v_call: TRBV19; j_call: TRBJ2-2; cdr3_nt: TGTGCCAGTAGTATGGTCGGCGGGAACACCGGGGAGCTGTTTTTT; cdr3_aa: CASSMVGGNTGELFF
clone_size: -; d_call: TRBD1; v_call: TRBV6-5; j_call: TRBJ2-5; cdr3_nt: TGTGCCAGCAGTCGAGGGACAGACCAAGAGACCCAGTACTTC; cdr3_aa: CASSRGTDQETQYF
clone_size: -; d_call: TRBD2; v_call: TRBV7-8; j_call: TRBJ2-5; cdr3_nt: TGTGCCAGCAGCCCCTTTGGCAGCGGGGGGTCAGAGACCCAGTACTTC; cdr3_aa: CASSPFGSGGSETQYF
clone_size: -; d_call: -; v_call: TRBV19; j_call: TRBJ1-5; cdr3_nt: TGTGCCAGTAGTATAACGACAGGCGCCAATCAGCCCCAGCATTTT; cdr3_aa: CASSITTGANQPQHF
clone_size: -; d_call: -; v_call: TRBV7-2; j_call: TRBJ2-7; cdr3_nt: TGTGCCAGCAGCCTGAGCGGTTCTGCCTACGAGCAGTACTTC; cdr3_aa: CASSLSGSAYEQYF
clone_size: few; d_call: TRBD2; v_call: TRBV6-1; j_call: TRBJ2-6; cdr3_nt: TGTGCCAGCAGTGTAATCCTAGCGGCTGGGGCCAACGTCCTGACTTTC; cdr3_aa: CASSVILAAGANVLTF
clone_size: -; d_call: TRBD1; v_call: TRBV2; j_call: TRBJ2-7; cdr3_nt: TGTGCCAGCAGCAGGGGGTTGATCTACGAGCAGTACTTC; cdr3_aa: CASSRGLIYEQYF
clone_size: -; d_call: TRBD1; v_call: TRBV7-9; j_call: TRBJ1-1; cdr3_nt: TGTGCCAGCAGCTTTACGACAGGGGCCACTGAAGCTTTCTTT; cdr3_aa: CASSFTTGATEAFF
clone_size: -; d_call: TRBD2; v_call: TRBV5-4; j_call: TRBJ2-1; cdr3_nt: TGTGCCAGCAGCGCGGGACTAGCGGGAGTCGCCTACAATGAGCAGTTCTTC; cdr3_aa: CASSAGLAGVAYNEQFF
clone_size: few; d_call: TRBD1; v_call: TRBV19; j_call: TRBJ2-7; cdr3_nt: TGTGCCAGTAGTAATTACAGGGGAAGCTCCTACGAGCAGTACTTC; cdr3_aa: CASSNYRGSSYEQYF
clone_size: -; d_call: -; v_call: TRBV19; j_call: TRBJ1-5; cdr3_nt: TGTGCCAGTAGTGCTAGATTAGGTGATCAGCCCCAGCATTTT; cdr3_aa: CASSARLGDQPQHF
clone_size: few; d_call: -; v_call: TRBV11-3; j_call: TRBJ2-3; cdr3_nt: TGTGCCAGCAGCTTTCAGGGGTCAGATACGCAGTATTTT; cdr3_aa: CASSFQGSDTQYF
clone_size: few; d_call: -; v_call: TRBV6-5; j_call: TRBJ2-5; cdr3_nt: TGTGCCAGCAGTCGGGAAACCCGGGAGACCCAGTACTTC; cdr3_aa: CASSRETRETQYF
clone_size: -; d_call: TRBD1; v_call: TRBV5-8; j_call: TRBJ2-2; cdr3_nt: TGTGCCAGCAGCTTGGTCTTTAGACAGGGTACCGGGGAGCTGTTTTTT; cdr3_aa: CASSLVFRQGTGELFF
clone_size: -; d_call: -; v_call: TRBV12-3/TRBV12-4; j_call: TRBJ1-6; cdr3_nt: TGTGCCAGCAGTTTAGGAGTTTCACCCCTCCACTTT; cdr3_aa: CASSLGVSPLHF
clone_size: -; d_call: -; v_call: TRBV3-1/TRBV3-2; j_call: TRBJ1-3; cdr3_nt: TGTGCCAGCAGCCAGACAGACATTGGAAACACCATATATTTT; cdr3_aa: CASSQTDIGNTIYF
clone_size: -; d_call: TRBD2; v_call: TRBV19; j_call: TRBJ2-1; cdr3_nt: TGTGCCAGTAGATGGACTAGCAGGGGATACAATGAGCAGTTCTTC; cdr3_aa: CASRWTSRGYNEQFF
clone_size: once; d_call: TRBD2; v_call: TRBV29-1; j_call: TRBJ2-1; cdr3_nt: TGCAGCGCCCCCCTAGCGGGGGGGTACAATGAGCAGTTCTTC; cdr3_aa: CSAPLAGGYNEQFF
clone_size: -; d_call: TRBD2; v_call: TRBV9; j_call: TRBJ2-7; cdr3_nt: TGTGCCAGCAGCCCTGGGGGGGGTCTCTACGAGCAGTACTTC; cdr3_aa: CASSPGGGLYEQYF
clone_size: -; d_call: TRBD2; v_call: TRBV19; j_call: TRBJ2-1; cdr3_nt: TGTGCCAGTAGTGCATTAACTAGCGGGAGCTCCTACAATGAGCAGTTCTTC; cdr3_aa: CASSALTSGSSYNEQFF
clone_size: -; d_call: -; v_call: TRBV18; j_call: TRBJ2-3; cdr3_nt: TGTGCCAGCTCATCGAGAGGAGATACGCAGTATTTT; cdr3_aa: CASSSRGDTQYF
clone_size: few; d_call: -; v_call: TRBV4-1; j_call: TRBJ2-7; cdr3_nt: TGCGCCAGCAGCCCGCTCGAGGGTACCTACGAGCAGTACTTC; cdr3_aa: CASSPLEGTYEQYF
clone_size: once; d_call: TRBD1; v_call: TRBV19; j_call: TRBJ2-3; cdr3_nt: TGTGCCAGTAGTACCCCGACAGGGGGTCGGGCAGATACGCAGTATTTT; cdr3_aa: CASSTPTGGRADTQYF
clone_size: -; d_call: TRBD1; v_call: TRBV5-1; j_call: TRBJ2-2; cdr3_nt: TGCGCCAGCAGCATGGACAGGGCCGCGAACACCGGGGAGCTGTTTTTT; cdr3_aa: CASSMDRAANTGELFF
clone_size: few; d_call: TRBD1; v_call: TRBV6-5; j_call: TRBJ1-3; cdr3_nt: TGTGCCAGTAAGGGACAGCTAAACTCTGGAAACACCATATATTTT; cdr3_aa: CASKGQLNSGNTIYF
clone_size: -; d_call: -; v_call: TRBV5-6; j_call: TRBJ2-3; cdr3_nt: TGTGCCAGCAGCTTGCCCCTAAGCACAGATACGCAGTATTTT; cdr3_aa: CASSLPLSTDTQYF
clone_size: -; d_call: TRBD1; v_call: TRBV12-3/TRBV12-4; j_call: TRBJ2-7; cdr3_nt: TGTGCCAGCAGTCCCCCAGGGGGTCACGAGCAGTACTTC; cdr3_aa: CASSPPGGHEQYF
clone_size: -; d_call: -; v_call: TRBV7-9; j_call: TRBJ1-3; cdr3_nt: TGTGCCAGCCACGGCAGGGCGAGCTCTGGAAACACCATATATTTT; cdr3_aa: CASHGRASSGNTIYF
clone_size: -; d_call: TRBD2; v_call: TRBV24-1; j_call: TRBJ2-3; cdr3_nt: TGTGCCACCAGTGATTTGGGGACTAGCGGCACAGATACGCAGTATTTT; cdr3_aa: CATSDLGTSGTDTQYF
clone_size: -; d_call: -; v_call: TRBV5-4; j_call: TRBJ2-1; cdr3_nt: TGTGCCAGCAGCTCCCGGACTTATGAGCAGTTCTTC; cdr3_aa: CASSSRTYEQFF
clone_size: -; d_call: TRBD2; v_call: TRBV7-8; j_call: TRBJ2-5; cdr3_nt: TGTGCCAGCAGCGCGGGGGGGTCCCAAGAGACCCAGTACTTC; cdr3_aa: CASSAGGSQETQYF
clone_size: once; d_call: -; v_call: TRBV7-6; j_call: TRBJ1-1; cdr3_nt: TGTGCCAGCAGCTCCGGTAGGAACACTGAAGCTTTCTTT; cdr3_aa: CASSSGRNTEAFF
clone_size: -; d_call: TRBD1; v_call: TRBV3-1/TRBV3-2; j_call: TRBJ2-7; cdr3_nt: TGTGCCAGCAGCCATGATTTGGGACAGAGAGCCTACGAGCAGTACTTC; cdr3_aa: CASSHDLGQRAYEQYF
clone_size: many; d_call: TRBD2; v_call: TRBV2; j_call: TRBJ2-1; cdr3_nt: TGTGCCAGCAGTCCTACCACTAGGACTAGCTCTGAGCAGTTCTTC; cdr3_aa: CASSPTTRTSSEQFF
clone_size: -; d_call: -; v_call: TRBV6-5; j_call: TRBJ2-3; cdr3_nt: TGTGCCAGCAGTTACTCGTGGGTAGCTCCAGATACGCAGTATTTT; cdr3_aa: CASSYSWVAPDTQYF
clone_size: -; d_call: TRBD2; v_call: TRBV3-1/TRBV3-2; j_call: TRBJ2-1; cdr3_nt: TGTGCCAGCAGCCAATCTGGCGGGAGGGATGAGCAGTTCTTC; cdr3_aa: CASSQSGGRDEQFF
clone_size: -; d_call: TRBD1; v_call: TRBV7-3; j_call: TRBJ1-2; cdr3_nt: TGTGCCAGCAGCCCGGGACAGGGGTATGGCTACACCTTC; cdr3_aa: CASSPGQGYGYTF
clone_size: few; d_call: -; v_call: TRBV6-5; j_call: TRBJ1-2; cdr3_nt: TGTGCCAGCAGTTTGGGGCCTCTTTGGAACTATGGCTACACCTTC; cdr3_aa: CASSLGPLWNYGYTF
clone_size: -; d_call: -; v_call: TRBV4-3; j_call: TRBJ1-1; cdr3_nt: TGCGCCAGCAGCCAAAACAGGGATACTGAAGCTTTCTTT; cdr3_aa: CASSQNRDTEAFF
clone_size: -; d_call: TRBD2; v_call: TRBV5-1; j_call: TRBJ2-5; cdr3_nt: TGCGCCAGCAGCTTGGTTCCTAGCGGGGGCCAAGAGACCCAGTACTTC; cdr3_aa: CASSLVPSGGQETQYF
clone_size: -; d_call: -; v_call: TRBV7-9; j_call: TRBJ2-3; cdr3_nt: TGTGCCAGCAGCTTAGGGCGTCGGCAGGATAGAGGGACAGATACGCAGTATTTT; cdr3_aa: CASSLGRRQDRGTDTQYF
clone_size: -; d_call: TRBD1; v_call: TRBV2; j_call: TRBJ1-6; cdr3_nt: TGTGCCAGCAACGACAGGGGAGGCAGCCAGTCACCCCTCCACTTT; cdr3_aa: CASNDRGGSQSPLHF